This entry describes one TCR beta chain. These data originate in a study of cytomegalovirus exposure and HLA in healthy donors. Study-level background: Ancestry clustering placed roughly four fifths of approximately 370 genotyped donors in the Caucasian-associated cluster.

Germline CDR1 and CDR2: ENHRY and SYGVKD. The V and J ends lost 5 bases and 7 bases respectively, with 11 bases between them. CDR3 length: 13 amino acids. A multiplex PCR was run with 60 Vbeta primers and 13 Jbeta primers. Some clones are missing from TCRdb's copy, which holds only in-frame ones; the method was immunoSEQ multiplex PCR. The sample has about 110,000 clones. This TCR was recovered from a man aged 18 to 30 in good health and CMV-seronegative. Sequences were obtained from PBMCs. The J gene is TRBJ2-2, the V gene TRBV10-3, with D possibly matching TRBD2 (6 bases). The CDR3 DNA is TGTGCCATCAGTATGGGGGGAATCGGGGAGCTGTTTTTT. It specifies CAISMGGIGELFF.